The rows below give T cell receptor beta chains drawn from one sample of a study of shared clonotypes between healthy human individuals. Generated by immunoSEQ multiplex PCR, the TCRdb table keeps only in-frame clones and is missing some. This sample yields a few million clones, of which more than 90% are seen a single time; around 0.15% belongs to the top ten. The specimen was naive CD4+ T cells sorted from blood. The origin of the receptors is a man younger than 30 in good health. CDR3s include the opening cysteine and the closing phenylalanine or tryptophan. The order of the fields is D gene, V gene, clone size, J gene, CDR3 protein, CDR3 DNA. A D gene is named only where the DNA matches it firmly. The size entry is marked missing in some rows and otherwise reads once, few, many or a size class.

d_call: -
v_call: TRBV6-5
clone_size: once
j_call: TRBJ2-7
cdr3_aa: CATRAVGSSYEQYF
cdr3_nt: TGTGCCACCAGGGCGGTGGGGAGCTCCTACGAGCAGTACTTC

d_call: TRBD1
v_call: TRBV29-1
clone_size: -
j_call: TRBJ1-1
cdr3_aa: CSVSAGGTEAFF
cdr3_nt: TGCAGCGTTAGCGCAGGGGGTACTGAAGCTTTCTTT

d_call: -
v_call: TRBV19
clone_size: -
j_call: TRBJ2-3
cdr3_aa: CASTRDTGRTDTQYF
cdr3_nt: TGTGCCAGTACCCGAGACACGGGAAGGACAGATACGCAGTATTTT

d_call: -
v_call: TRBV27
clone_size: -
j_call: TRBJ1-2
cdr3_aa: CASSLYSAPGPFYGYTF
cdr3_nt: TGTGCCAGCAGTTTATATTCGGCCCCAGGACCGTTCTATGGCTACACCTTC

d_call: -
v_call: TRBV9
clone_size: -
j_call: TRBJ2-3
cdr3_aa: CASSVGGTRSTDTQYF
cdr3_nt: TGTGCCAGCAGCGTAGGCGGGACCCGTAGCACAGATACGCAGTATTTT

d_call: -
v_call: TRBV7-7
clone_size: -
j_call: TRBJ2-1
cdr3_aa: CASSLFIGNEQFF
cdr3_nt: TGTGCTAGCAGCTTATTTATTGGAAATGAGCAGTTCTTC

d_call: TRBD2
v_call: TRBV19
clone_size: -
j_call: TRBJ2-6
cdr3_aa: CASSISREGRISGANVLTF
cdr3_nt: TGTGCCAGTAGTATAAGTCGGGAGGGCCGGATCTCTGGGGCCAACGTCCTGACTTTC

d_call: -
v_call: TRBV7-2
clone_size: -
j_call: TRBJ1-5
cdr3_aa: CASSQRQSVFEDQPQHF
cdr3_nt: TGTGCCAGCAGCCAGAGACAGTCAGTTTTCGAAGATCAGCCCCAGCATTTT

d_call: -
v_call: TRBV5-1
clone_size: -
j_call: TRBJ2-5
cdr3_aa: CASSLESAETQYF
cdr3_nt: TGCGCCAGCAGCTTGGAGTCCGCGGAGACCCAGTACTTC

d_call: -
v_call: TRBV2
clone_size: -
j_call: TRBJ1-2
cdr3_aa: CASRGQISNYGYTF
cdr3_nt: TGTGCCAGCAGGGGACAAATTTCTAACTATGGCTACACCTTC

d_call: -
v_call: TRBV19
clone_size: -
j_call: TRBJ2-7
cdr3_aa: CASSRFLREEYEQYF
cdr3_nt: TGTGCCAGTAGTAGGTTCCTCAGGGAAGAATACGAGCAGTACTTC

d_call: -
v_call: TRBV6-1
clone_size: -
j_call: TRBJ1-5
cdr3_aa: CASSVQPNTLQPQHF
cdr3_nt: TGTGCCAGCAGTGTGCAGCCTAACACCCTTCAGCCCCAGCATTTT

d_call: -
v_call: TRBV7-9
clone_size: -
j_call: TRBJ1-1
cdr3_aa: CASSLALGPDSREAFF
cdr3_nt: TGTGCCAGCAGCTTAGCCCTGGGACCGGACAGTAGGGAAGCTTTCTTT

d_call: TRBD1
v_call: TRBV5-4
clone_size: -
j_call: TRBJ2-3
cdr3_aa: CASSSGQGLRTDTQYF
cdr3_nt: TGTGCCAGCAGCTCAGGACAGGGCTTGAGAACAGATACGCAGTATTTT

d_call: -
v_call: TRBV11-2
clone_size: -
j_call: TRBJ1-4
cdr3_aa: CASSLVGPPTNEKLFF
cdr3_nt: TGTGCCAGCAGCTTAGTAGGGCCCCCAACTAATGAAAAACTGTTTTTT

d_call: -
v_call: TRBV6-6
clone_size: -
j_call: TRBJ2-7
cdr3_aa: CASSWGRGTYEQYF
cdr3_nt: TGTGCCAGCAGTTGGGGCAGGGGAACCTACGAGCAGTACTTC

d_call: TRBD2
v_call: TRBV5-5
clone_size: -
j_call: TRBJ2-2
cdr3_aa: CASSLLAGDTGELFF
cdr3_nt: TGTGCCAGCAGCTTGCTAGCGGGGGACACCGGGGAGCTGTTTTTT

d_call: -
v_call: TRBV9
clone_size: -
j_call: TRBJ1-6
cdr3_aa: CASSSGGSYNSPLHF
cdr3_nt: TGTGCCAGCAGCTCCGGGGGCTCCTATAATTCACCCCTCCACTTT

d_call: -
v_call: TRBV6-1
clone_size: -
j_call: TRBJ2-7
cdr3_aa: CASSDLGGFVYEQYF
cdr3_nt: TGTGCCAGCAGTGATTTGGGGGGCTTTGTCTACGAGCAGTACTTC

d_call: -
v_call: TRBV15
clone_size: few
j_call: TRBJ1-5
cdr3_aa: CATSRASSNQPQHF
cdr3_nt: TGTGCCACCAGCAGAGCCAGCTCCAATCAGCCCCAGCATTTT

d_call: -
v_call: TRBV11-3
clone_size: -
j_call: TRBJ2-5
cdr3_aa: CASSLVGGGTQYF
cdr3_nt: TGTGCCAGCAGCTTAGTAGGGGGAGGGACCCAGTACTTC

d_call: -
v_call: TRBV18
clone_size: -
j_call: TRBJ1-5
cdr3_aa: CASSNGNQPQHF
cdr3_nt: TGTGCCAGCTCAAATGGCAATCAGCCCCAGCATTTT

d_call: -
v_call: TRBV5-1
clone_size: -
j_call: TRBJ2-5
cdr3_aa: CASSLAGSLKETQYF
cdr3_nt: TGCGCCAGCAGCTTGGCGGGCAGCCTGAAAGAGACCCAGTACTTC

d_call: TRBD2
v_call: TRBV7-2
clone_size: -
j_call: TRBJ2-7
cdr3_aa: CASSSSGAGEGSKYEQYF
cdr3_nt: TGTGCCAGCAGCTCCTCGGGAGCGGGAGAGGGTAGCAAGTACGAGCAGTACTTC

d_call: -
v_call: TRBV7-2
clone_size: -
j_call: TRBJ2-3
cdr3_aa: CASSPRLASSTDTQYF
cdr3_nt: TGTGCCAGCAGCCCTCGGCTAGCGTCTAGCACAGATACGCAGTATTTT

d_call: -
v_call: TRBV6-5
clone_size: -
j_call: TRBJ2-7
cdr3_aa: CASRPGVGGTYEQYF
cdr3_nt: TGTGCCAGCAGGCCAGGAGTCGGTGGGACTTACGAGCAGTACTTC

d_call: TRBD1
v_call: TRBV7-3
clone_size: once
j_call: TRBJ2-1
cdr3_aa: CASSDRGTGKQFF
cdr3_nt: TGTGCCAGCAGCGACCGGGGGACAGGAAAACAGTTCTTC

d_call: -
v_call: TRBV4-1
clone_size: -
j_call: TRBJ1-2
cdr3_aa: CASSQVWSGYGYTF
cdr3_nt: TGCGCCAGCAGCCAAGTTTGGTCAGGGTATGGCTACACCTTC

d_call: -
v_call: TRBV6-5
clone_size: -
j_call: TRBJ1-4
cdr3_aa: CASSYRPNEKLFF
cdr3_nt: TGTGCCAGCAGTTACAGGCCAAATGAAAAACTGTTTTTT

d_call: -
v_call: TRBV7-9
clone_size: -
j_call: TRBJ1-1
cdr3_aa: CASSRPLNTEAFF
cdr3_nt: TGTGCCAGCAGCCGGCCTTTGAACACTGAAGCTTTCTTT

d_call: TRBD1
v_call: TRBV10-1
clone_size: once
j_call: TRBJ2-5
cdr3_aa: CASSETPRDRAYF
cdr3_nt: TGCGCCAGCAGTGAGACCCCCCGGGACAGGGCATACTTC

d_call: -
v_call: TRBV28
clone_size: -
j_call: TRBJ1-4
cdr3_aa: CASSLQGQTNEKLFF
cdr3_nt: TGTGCCAGCAGTTTGCAGGGACAAACTAATGAAAAACTGTTTTTT

d_call: -
v_call: TRBV7-3
clone_size: -
j_call: TRBJ2-5
cdr3_aa: CASSPSTKETQYF
cdr3_nt: TGTGCCAGCAGCCCCAGTACTAAAGAGACCCAGTACTTC

d_call: TRBD1
v_call: TRBV4-3
clone_size: -
j_call: TRBJ2-7
cdr3_aa: CASSQEPGQHYEQYF
cdr3_nt: TGCGCCAGCAGCCAAGAGCCGGGACAGCACTACGAGCAGTACTTC

d_call: -
v_call: TRBV6-1
clone_size: -
j_call: TRBJ1-6
cdr3_aa: CASSDGPPLHF
cdr3_nt: TGTGCCAGCAGTGATGGGCCACCCCTCCACTTT

d_call: TRBD2
v_call: TRBV30
clone_size: -
j_call: TRBJ2-7
cdr3_aa: CAWSPREAEQYF
cdr3_nt: TGTGCCTGGAGTCCCCGGGAGGCGGAGCAGTACTTC

d_call: -
v_call: TRBV6-1
clone_size: -
j_call: TRBJ1-2
cdr3_aa: CASLNYGYTF
cdr3_nt: TGTGCCAGCCTAAACTATGGCTACACCTTC

d_call: TRBD2
v_call: TRBV2
clone_size: once
j_call: TRBJ2-3
cdr3_aa: CASRTSGRAADTQYF
cdr3_nt: TGTGCCAGCAGGACTAGCGGGAGGGCCGCAGATACGCAGTATTTT

d_call: -
v_call: TRBV21-1
clone_size: -
j_call: TRBJ2-3
cdr3_aa: CASMGLAEPGTTDTQYF
cdr3_nt: TGTGCCAGCATGGGACTAGCGGAGCCTGGGACCACAGATACGCAGTATTTT

d_call: -
v_call: TRBV10-2
clone_size: -
j_call: TRBJ1-5
cdr3_aa: CASSPRDNQPQHF
cdr3_nt: TGCGCCAGCAGTCCCCGAGACAATCAGCCCCAGCATTTT

d_call: -
v_call: TRBV30
clone_size: -
j_call: TRBJ2-5
cdr3_aa: CAWRRTPTETQYF
cdr3_nt: TGTGCCTGGAGGCGAACTCCGACGGAGACCCAGTACTTC

d_call: -
v_call: TRBV7-2
clone_size: -
j_call: TRBJ1-5
cdr3_aa: CASSLKPQGQPQHF
cdr3_nt: TGTGCCAGCAGCTTAAAACCCCAAGGGCAGCCCCAGCATTTT

d_call: -
v_call: TRBV7-7
clone_size: -
j_call: TRBJ2-3
cdr3_aa: CASSRNADDTQYF
cdr3_nt: TGTGCTAGCAGCCGGAACGCCGATGATACGCAGTATTTT

d_call: TRBD1
v_call: TRBV18
clone_size: once
j_call: TRBJ1-2
cdr3_aa: CASSPGQLNYGYTF
cdr3_nt: TGTGCCAGCTCACCGGGACAGCTTAACTATGGCTACACCTTC

d_call: -
v_call: TRBV19
clone_size: -
j_call: TRBJ1-1
cdr3_aa: CASSISPVMNTEAFF
cdr3_nt: TGTGCCAGTAGTATTTCTCCGGTTATGAACACTGAAGCTTTCTTT

d_call: -
v_call: TRBV28
clone_size: -
j_call: TRBJ1-5
cdr3_aa: CASKGPNQPQHF
cdr3_nt: TGTGCCAGCAAGGGTCCCAATCAGCCCCAGCATTTT

d_call: -
v_call: TRBV7-9
clone_size: -
j_call: TRBJ2-7
cdr3_aa: CASSPGDNSYEQYF
cdr3_nt: TGTGCCAGCAGCCCAGGGGACAACTCCTACGAGCAGTACTTC

d_call: TRBD1
v_call: TRBV2
clone_size: -
j_call: TRBJ1-2
cdr3_aa: CAGGTEPNYGYTF
cdr3_nt: TGTGCCGGGGGGACAGAACCTAACTATGGCTACACCTTC

d_call: TRBD1
v_call: TRBV6-5
clone_size: -
j_call: TRBJ2-7
cdr3_aa: CASTTGTGGYEQYF
cdr3_nt: TGTGCCAGCACTACGGGGACAGGGGGCTACGAGCAGTACTTC

d_call: -
v_call: TRBV2
clone_size: -
j_call: TRBJ2-3
cdr3_aa: CASGAGRTDTQYF
cdr3_nt: TGTGCCAGCGGTGCAGGGAGGACAGATACGCAGTATTTT

d_call: -
v_call: TRBV7-9
clone_size: once
j_call: TRBJ1-2
cdr3_aa: CASIPRGGFNYGYTF
cdr3_nt: TGTGCCAGCATCCCCCGAGGCGGATTTAACTATGGCTACACCTTC

d_call: TRBD2
v_call: TRBV7-3
clone_size: -
j_call: TRBJ2-1
cdr3_aa: CASSHGTSGYNEQFF
cdr3_nt: TGTGCCAGCAGCCACGGGACTAGCGGATACAATGAGCAGTTCTTC

d_call: -
v_call: TRBV12-1
clone_size: -
j_call: TRBJ2-7
cdr3_aa: CASSFEPAPYEQYF
cdr3_nt: TGTGCCAGCAGCTTTGAGCCGGCGCCCTACGAGCAGTACTTC